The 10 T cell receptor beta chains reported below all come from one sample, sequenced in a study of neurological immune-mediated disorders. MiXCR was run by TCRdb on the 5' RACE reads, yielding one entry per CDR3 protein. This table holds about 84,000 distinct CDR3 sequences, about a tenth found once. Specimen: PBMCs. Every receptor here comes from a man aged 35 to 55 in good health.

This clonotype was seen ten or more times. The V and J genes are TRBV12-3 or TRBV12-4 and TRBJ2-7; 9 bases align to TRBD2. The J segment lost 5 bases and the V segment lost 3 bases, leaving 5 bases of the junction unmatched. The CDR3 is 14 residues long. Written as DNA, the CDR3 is TGTGCCAGCAGTTTTCGCGGGGGGGAGAACGAGCAGTACTTC. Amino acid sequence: CASSFRGGENEQYF.

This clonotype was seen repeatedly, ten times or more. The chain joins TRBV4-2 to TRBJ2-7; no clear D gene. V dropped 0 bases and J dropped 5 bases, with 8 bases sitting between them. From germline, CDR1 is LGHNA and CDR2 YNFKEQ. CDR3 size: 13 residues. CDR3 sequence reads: CASSQEPGDEQYF. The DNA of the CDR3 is TGTGCCAGCAGCCAAGAACCGGGTGACGAGCAGTACTTC.

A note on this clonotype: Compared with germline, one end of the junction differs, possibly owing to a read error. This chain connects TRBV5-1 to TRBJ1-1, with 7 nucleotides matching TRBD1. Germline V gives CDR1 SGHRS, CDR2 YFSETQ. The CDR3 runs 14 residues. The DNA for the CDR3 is TGTGTCAGCAGCCCGGGGACAGTAAAAACTGAAGCTTTCTTT. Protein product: CVSSPGTVKTEAFF.

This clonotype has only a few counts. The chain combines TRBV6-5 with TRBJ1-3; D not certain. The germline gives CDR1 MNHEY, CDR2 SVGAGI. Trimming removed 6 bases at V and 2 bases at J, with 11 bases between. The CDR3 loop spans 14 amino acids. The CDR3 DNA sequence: TGTGCCAGCAGCCGGGCCAAAACTGGAAACACCATATATTTT. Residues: CASSRAKTGNTIYF.

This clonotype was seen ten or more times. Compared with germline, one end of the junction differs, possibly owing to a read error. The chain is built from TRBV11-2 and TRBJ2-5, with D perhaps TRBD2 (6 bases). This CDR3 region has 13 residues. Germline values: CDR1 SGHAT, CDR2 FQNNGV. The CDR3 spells CASSSLAGTPERF. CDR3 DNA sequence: TGTGCCAGCAGCTCATTGGCCGGGACTCCAGAGAGGTTC.

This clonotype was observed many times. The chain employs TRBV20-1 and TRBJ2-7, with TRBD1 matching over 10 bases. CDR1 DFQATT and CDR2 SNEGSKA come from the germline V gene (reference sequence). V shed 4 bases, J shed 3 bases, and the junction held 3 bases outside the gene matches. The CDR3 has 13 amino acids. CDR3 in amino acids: CSANRDRGYEQYF. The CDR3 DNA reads TGCAGTGCTAACCGGGACAGGGGCTACGAGCAGTACTTC.

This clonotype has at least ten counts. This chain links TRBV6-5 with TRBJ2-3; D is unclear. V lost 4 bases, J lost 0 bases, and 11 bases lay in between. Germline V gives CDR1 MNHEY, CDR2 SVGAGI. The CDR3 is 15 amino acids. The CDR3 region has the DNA TGTGCCAGCAGTTCCTCTTGGATGAGCACAGATACGCAGTATTTT. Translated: CASSSSWMSTDTQYF.

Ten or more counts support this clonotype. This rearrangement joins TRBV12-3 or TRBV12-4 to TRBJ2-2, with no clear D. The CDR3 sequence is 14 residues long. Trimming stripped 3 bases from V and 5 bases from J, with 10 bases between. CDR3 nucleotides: TGTGCCAGCAGTTTGCAATCGGGTACCGGGGAGCTGTTTTTT. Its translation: CASSLQSGTGELFF.

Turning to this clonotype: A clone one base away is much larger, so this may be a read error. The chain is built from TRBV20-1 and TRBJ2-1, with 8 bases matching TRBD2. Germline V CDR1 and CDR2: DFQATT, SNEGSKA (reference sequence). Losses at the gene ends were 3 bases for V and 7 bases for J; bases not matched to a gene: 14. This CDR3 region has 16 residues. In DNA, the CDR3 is TGCAGTGCTAGGTCTCCCGGGACTAGAGGGGGAAATGAGCAGTTCTTC. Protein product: CSARSPGTRGGNEQFF.

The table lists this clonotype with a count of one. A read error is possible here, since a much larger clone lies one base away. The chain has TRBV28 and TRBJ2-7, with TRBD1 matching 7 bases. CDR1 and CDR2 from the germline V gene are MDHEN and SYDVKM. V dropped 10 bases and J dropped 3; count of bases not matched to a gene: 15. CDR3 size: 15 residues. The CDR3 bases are TGTGCCAACAGCCCCACAGGGGAATTGTTCTACGAGCAGTACTTC. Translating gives CANSPTGELFYEQYF.